This T cell receptor (beta chain) emerged from a study of blood T cell repertoires in COVID-19. Sequencing used immunoSEQ multiplex PCR; TCRdb keeps in-frame clones, though not all of them. The table lists more than 200,000 clones, approximately 80% of them singletons. The receptor was isolated from a woman aged 40 to 49 who had recovered from COVID-19. The sample was peripheral blood.

CDR3 sequence: CASSEGGNEKLFF. DNA for the CDR3: TGTGCCAGCAGTGAAGGCGGTAATGAAAAACTGTTTTTT. The chain uses TRBV2 and TRBJ1-4; D uncertain. CDR3 length: 13 residues. Trimming took off 1 base at V and 4 bases at J, with 4 bases between the two ends. Germline CDR1 reads SNHLY; CDR2 reads FYNNEI.